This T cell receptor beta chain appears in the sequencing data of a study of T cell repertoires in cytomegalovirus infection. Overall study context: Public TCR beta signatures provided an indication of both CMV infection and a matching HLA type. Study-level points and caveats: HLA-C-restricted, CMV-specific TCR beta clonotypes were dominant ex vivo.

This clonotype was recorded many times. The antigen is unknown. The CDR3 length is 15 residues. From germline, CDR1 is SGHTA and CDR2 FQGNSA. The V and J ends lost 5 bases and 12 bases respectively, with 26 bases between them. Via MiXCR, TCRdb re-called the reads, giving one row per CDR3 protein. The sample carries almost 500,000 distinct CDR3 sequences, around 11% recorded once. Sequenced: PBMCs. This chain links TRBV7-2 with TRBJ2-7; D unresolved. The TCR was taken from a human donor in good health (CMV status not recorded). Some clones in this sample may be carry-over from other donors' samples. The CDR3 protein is CASSHQTTLNFSPYF. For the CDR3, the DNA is TGTGCCAGCAGCCATCAAACAACGTTAAATTTTAGTCCGTACTTC.